A single sample is the source of the 13 T cell receptor beta chains below, sequenced in a study of blood T cell repertoires in COVID-19. TCRdb's copy holds only in-frame clones and misses some; the assay was immunoSEQ multiplex PCR. The sample holds approximately 240,000 clones, approximately 85% seen once. The sequencing sample was made of peripheral blood. These receptors came from a man aged 45-65 years who had recovered from COVID-19.

The chain uses TRBV19 and TRBJ1-1, with 7 nucleotides matching TRBD1. The CDR3 consists of 14 residues. Germline CDR1 reads LNHDA; CDR2 reads SQIVND (reference sequence). V was clipped by 2 bases and J by 5 bases; unmatched bases: 5. The CDR3 is CASSINRGETEAFF. CDR3 sequence (DNA): TGTGCCAGTAGTATAAACAGGGGTGAAACTGAAGCTTTCTTT.

This clone was detected only once. The gene calls are TRBV27 and TRBJ2-7; 8 nucleotides agree with TRBD2. This CDR3 has 16 residues. Germline trimming cut 4 bases from V and 3 bases from J; bases unmatched to any gene: 11. Germline CDR1 MNHEY, CDR2 SMNVEV (reference sequence). CDR3 in amino acids: CASSSRAGTRYYEQYF. DNA of the CDR3: TGTGCCAGCAGTTCAAGGGCCGGGACTAGATACTACGAGCAGTACTTC.

The chain combines TRBV7-8 with TRBJ2-1, with 11 nucleotides matching TRBD2. CDR1 and CDR2 (germline): SGHVS, FQNEAQ. V lost 6 bases to trimming and J lost 5 bases; unmatched junction nucleotides: 6. The CDR3 spans 15 residues. The CDR3 DNA is TGTGCCAGCAGGACAACTAGCGGGAGCAACAATGAGCAGTTCTTC. It translates to CASRTTSGSNNEQFF.

V gene TRBV7-9 combines with J gene TRBJ2-7; TRBD2 matches 7 bases. There are 19 residues in the CDR3. Unmatched junction bases numbered 19, after V lost 0 bases and J lost 5 bases. The V gene's germline CDR1 is SEHNR and CDR2 FQNEAQ (reference sequence). The CDR3 here is CASSLASVLRGEGRHEQYF. Here the CDR3 DNA reads TGTGCCAGCAGCTTAGCGTCTGTCCTCAGAGGGGAGGGGAGGCACGAGCAGTACTTC.

This clone was picked up one time. The V gene is TRBV4-1, the J gene TRBJ1-1; 8 bases fit TRBD1. Unmatched junction bases numbered 5, after V lost 0 bases and J lost 5 bases. CDR1 and CDR2 (germline): MGHRA, YSYEKL. The CDR3 sequence is 15 residues long. In DNA form, the CDR3 reads TGCGCCAGCAGCCAAGACCGGACAGGGCGAACTGAAGCTTTCTTT. Translated, it gives CASSQDRTGRTEAFF.

The chain combines TRBV6-4 with TRBJ2-1; 10 bases match TRBD1. CDR3 length: 16 amino acids. V lost 2 bases and J lost 7; bases outside the gene matches: 8. Germline CDR1 reads MRHNA; CDR2 reads SNTAGT. In DNA form, the CDR3 reads TGTGCCAGCAGTGACGCTTTGGGACAGGGGTATAATGAGCAGTTCTTC. This gives the protein CASSDALGQGYNEQFF.

J is TRBJ1-2 and V is TRBV11-2; TRBD1 is a possible D gene (6 bases). Trimming shortened V by 1 base and J by 6 bases, and 12 bases separated the two germline ends. This CDR3 is 14 amino acids long. Germline V gene sequence: CDR1 SGHAT, CDR2 FQNNGV. The DNA for the CDR3 is TGTGCCAGCAGCTTAGTCGGGACATTGGATGGCTACACCTTC. This sequence encodes CASSLVGTLDGYTF.

CDR3 region: CASSRGLAGEQDTQYF. The CDR3 nucleotides are TGCGCCAGCAGTCGCGGACTAGCGGGAGAGCAAGATACGCAGTATTTT. The genes are TRBV5-1 and TRBJ2-3; 13 bases line up with TRBD2. V lost 5 bases, J lost 5 bases, and 8 bases stayed unmatched. The germline gives CDR1 SGHRS, CDR2 YFSETQ. The CDR3 loop spans 16 amino acids.

The chain joins TRBV21-1 to TRBJ2-7; TRBD2 is the table's D call, not checked against the DNA. TRBV21-1 is recorded as a pseudogene. The CDR3 covers 19 residues. The CDR3, as DNA: TGTGCCAGCAGCAAAAATTTAGGGACTAGCGGGATTGTAACCTACGAGCAGTACTTC. This gives the protein CASSKNLGTSGIVTYEQYF.

This clone was counted a few times. The CDR3: CASKRTPDLVGYTF. The CDR3 region has the DNA TGTGCCAGCAAGAGGACACCGGACCTGGTAGGCTACACCTTC. This chain connects TRBV28 to TRBJ1-2, with D maybe TRBD1 (5 bases). Germline CDR1 and CDR2: MDHEN and SYDVKM. V lost 7 bases to trimming and J lost 8 bases, with 20 bases between them. The CDR3 covers 14 residues.

V gene TRBV5-1 combines with J gene TRBJ1-2; D unresolved. Trimming took off 0 bases at V and 8 bases at J, with 11 bases between the two ends. CDR3 length: 13 residues. Germline loops: CDR1 SGHRS, CDR2 YFSETQ. The CDR3 loop is CASSLAPGGGYTF. CDR3 in DNA: TGCGCCAGCAGCTTGGCCCCAGGTGGCGGCTACACCTTC.

This clone appeared a few times. CDR3 sequence: CASSSWSGTSYGYTF. DNA for the CDR3: TGTGCCAGCAGTTCCTGGTCCGGGACAAGCTATGGCTACACCTTC. The chain carries TRBV27 and TRBJ1-2; D perhaps matches TRBD1 (6 bases). The CDR3 loop spans 15 amino acids. Deletions cut 4 bases from V and 4 bases from J, with 16 bases between. Germline loops: CDR1 MNHEY, CDR2 SMNVEV (reference sequence).

This clone was detected only once. The chain employs TRBV28 and TRBJ1-2, with a possible D match to TRBD1 (5 bases). Germline-derived CDR1 and CDR2 are MDHEN and SYDVKM. V lost 3 bases and J 4 bases, leaving 9 bases between the germline ends. CDR3 length: 13 residues. The CDR3 region is CASSLEQGYGYTF. The CDR3, as DNA: TGTGCCAGCAGTTTGGAGCAGGGCTATGGCTACACCTTC.